This T cell receptor beta chain was identified in a study of T cells in localized non-small cell lung cancer. Points from the study as a whole: A median of about 54 of the top 100 tumor clones appeared in adjacent lung, which was paired and uninvolved. Prolonged overall survival went with higher T cell density in the blood. Uninvolved adjacent lung, not tumor, had the highest T cell clonality. Sequencing covered just one tumor region, so heterogeneity cannot be ruled out.

Repertoires were generated with immunoSEQ multiplex PCR, while TCRdb's copy carries only in-frame clones and drops some. The sample includes around 69,000 clones, approximately 87% of them seen just once. With respect to this clone: Its antigen is unknown.

Sample: peripheral blood, taken before any cancer treatment. The sequence was obtained from a woman aged 40-70 years with stage I lung adenocarcinoma.

The CDR3 loop reads CASSGTGGNEQFF. In nucleotides, the CDR3 is TGTGCCAGCAGCGGGACAGGGGGGAATGAGCAGTTCTTC. The chain employs TRBV2 and TRBJ2-1; 11 bases fit TRBD1. The CDR3 has 13 residues. Trimming at V came to 6 bases and at J to 7 bases, leaving 2 bases not matched to a gene. Per germline, CDR1 SNHLY and CDR2 FYNNEI.